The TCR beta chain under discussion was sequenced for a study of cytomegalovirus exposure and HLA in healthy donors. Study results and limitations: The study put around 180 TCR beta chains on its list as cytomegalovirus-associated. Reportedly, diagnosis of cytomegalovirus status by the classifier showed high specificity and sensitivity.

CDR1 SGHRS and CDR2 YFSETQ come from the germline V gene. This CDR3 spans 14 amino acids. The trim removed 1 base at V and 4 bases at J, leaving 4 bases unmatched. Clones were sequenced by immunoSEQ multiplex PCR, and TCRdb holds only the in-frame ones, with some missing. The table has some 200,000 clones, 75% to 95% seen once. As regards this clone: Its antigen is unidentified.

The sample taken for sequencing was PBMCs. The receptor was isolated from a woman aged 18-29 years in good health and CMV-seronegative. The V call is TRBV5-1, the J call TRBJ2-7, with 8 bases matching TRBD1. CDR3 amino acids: CASSLSGQEYEQYF. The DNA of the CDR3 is TGCGCCAGCAGCTTGTCGGGACAGGAGTACGAGCAGTACTTC.